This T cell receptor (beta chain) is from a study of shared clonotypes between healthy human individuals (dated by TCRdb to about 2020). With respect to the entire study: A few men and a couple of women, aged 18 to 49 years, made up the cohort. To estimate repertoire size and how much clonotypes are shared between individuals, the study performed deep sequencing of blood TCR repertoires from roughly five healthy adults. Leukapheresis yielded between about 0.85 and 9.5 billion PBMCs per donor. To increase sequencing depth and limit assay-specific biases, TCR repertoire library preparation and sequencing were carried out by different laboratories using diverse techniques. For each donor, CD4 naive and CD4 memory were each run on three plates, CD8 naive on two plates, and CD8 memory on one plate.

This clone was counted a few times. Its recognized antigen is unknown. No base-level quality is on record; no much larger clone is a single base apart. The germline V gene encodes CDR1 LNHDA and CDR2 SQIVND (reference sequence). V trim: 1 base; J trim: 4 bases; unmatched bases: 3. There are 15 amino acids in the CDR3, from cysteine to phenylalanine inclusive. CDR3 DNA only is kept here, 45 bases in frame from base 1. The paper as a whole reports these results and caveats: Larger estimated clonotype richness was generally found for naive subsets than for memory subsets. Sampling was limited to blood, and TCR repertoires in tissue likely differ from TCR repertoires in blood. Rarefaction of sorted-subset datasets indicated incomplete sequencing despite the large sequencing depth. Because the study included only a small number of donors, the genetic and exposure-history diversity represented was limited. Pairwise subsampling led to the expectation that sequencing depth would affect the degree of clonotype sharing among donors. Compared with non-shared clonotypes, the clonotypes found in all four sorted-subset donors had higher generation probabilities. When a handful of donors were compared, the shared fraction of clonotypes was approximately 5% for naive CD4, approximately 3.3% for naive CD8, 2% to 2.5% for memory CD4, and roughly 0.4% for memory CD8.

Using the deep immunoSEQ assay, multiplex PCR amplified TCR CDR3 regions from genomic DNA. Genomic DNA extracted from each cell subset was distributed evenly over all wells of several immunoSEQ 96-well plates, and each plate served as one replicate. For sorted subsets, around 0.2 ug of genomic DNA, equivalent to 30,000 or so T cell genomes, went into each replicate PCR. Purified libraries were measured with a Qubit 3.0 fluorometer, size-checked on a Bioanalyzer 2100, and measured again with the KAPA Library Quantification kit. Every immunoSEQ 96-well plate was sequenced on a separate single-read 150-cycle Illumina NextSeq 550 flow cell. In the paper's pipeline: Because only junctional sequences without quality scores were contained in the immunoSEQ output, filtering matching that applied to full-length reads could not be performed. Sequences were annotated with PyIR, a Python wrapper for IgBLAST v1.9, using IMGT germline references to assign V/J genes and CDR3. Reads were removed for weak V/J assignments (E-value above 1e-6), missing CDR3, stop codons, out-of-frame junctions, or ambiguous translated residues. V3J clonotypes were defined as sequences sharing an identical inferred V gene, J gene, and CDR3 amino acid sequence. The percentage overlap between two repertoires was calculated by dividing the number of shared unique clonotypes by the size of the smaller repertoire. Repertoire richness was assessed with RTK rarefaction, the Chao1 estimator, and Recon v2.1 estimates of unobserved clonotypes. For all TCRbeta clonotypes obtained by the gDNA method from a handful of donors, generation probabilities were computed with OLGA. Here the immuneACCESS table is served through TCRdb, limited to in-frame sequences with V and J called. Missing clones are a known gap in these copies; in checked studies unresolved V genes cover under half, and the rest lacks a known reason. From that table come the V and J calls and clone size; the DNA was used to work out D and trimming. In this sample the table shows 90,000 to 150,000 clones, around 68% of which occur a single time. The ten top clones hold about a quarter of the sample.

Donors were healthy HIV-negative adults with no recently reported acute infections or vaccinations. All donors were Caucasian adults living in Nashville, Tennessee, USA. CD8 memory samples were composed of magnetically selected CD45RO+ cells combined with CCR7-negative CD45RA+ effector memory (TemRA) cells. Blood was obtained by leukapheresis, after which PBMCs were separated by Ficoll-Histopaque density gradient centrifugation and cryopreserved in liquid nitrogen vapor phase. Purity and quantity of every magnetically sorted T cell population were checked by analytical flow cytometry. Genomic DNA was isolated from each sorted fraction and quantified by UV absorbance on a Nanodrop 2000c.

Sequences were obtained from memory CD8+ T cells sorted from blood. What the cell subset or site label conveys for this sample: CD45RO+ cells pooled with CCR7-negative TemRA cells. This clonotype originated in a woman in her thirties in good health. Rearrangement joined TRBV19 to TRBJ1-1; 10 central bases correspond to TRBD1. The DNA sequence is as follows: TGTGCCAGTAGTATAGCCGGGACAGGGGTCACTGAAGCTTTCTTT. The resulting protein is CASSIAGTGVTEAFF.